This T cell receptor beta chain is from a study of T cells in localized non-small cell lung cancer. Points from the study as a whole: Blood T cell density predicted longer survival; adjacent-lung clonality, shorter. A median of 57 clones ranked among the top 100 in tumor appeared in adjacent lung. Sequence data derive from only one tumor region, so heterogeneity remains possible.

V trimming: 1 base; J trimming: 5 bases; junction bases outside the gene matches: 5. Germline V CDR1 and CDR2: SGHDT, YYEEEE. The CDR3 extends over 15 amino acids. This clone appeared once. Its target is unknown. Sequencing was performed with immunoSEQ multiplex PCR; in TCRdb, only in-frame clones are kept and a portion is missing. The sample records about 36,000 clones, approximately 90% being singletons. This clonotype originated in a female donor over 55 with stage I lung adenocarcinoma. The specimen comprised peripheral blood, sampled before any cancer treatment. The V gene is TRBV5-6, the J gene TRBJ2-3; TRBD2 matches at 9 bases. CDR3 sequence (DNA): TGTGCCAGCAGCTTGAGGCGGGGGGGCCAAGATACGCAGTATTTT. As protein: CASSLRRGGQDTQYF.